This TCR beta chain is drawn from a study of Graves' ophthalmopathy and Graves' hyperthyroidism. The CDR3 is 13 amino acids. V was pared by 5 bases and J by 6 bases, with 13 bases between. Germline V CDR1 and CDR2: SGHVS, FQNEAQ. The TCR beta CDR3 regions underwent amplification from RNA transcripts. HTBI-primed RT-PCR formed the first round, and a multiplex PCR formed the second. TCRdb processed the multiplex PCR reads anew with MiXCR; each CDR3 protein has one entry. The table shows around 400,000 distinct CDR3 sequences, with around 19% occurring only once. This clonotype was detected many times. The material sequenced was peripheral blood. This chain connects TRBV7-8 to TRBJ1-1; unclear D gene. This receptor was obtained from a woman aged 18 to 35 with Graves' ophthalmopathy. The CDR3 nucleotides read TGTGCCAGCAGCCCGCCGGATTCGCCTGAAGCTTTCTTT. Translating gives CASSPPDSPEAFF.